This T cell receptor (beta chain) was found in a study of cytomegalovirus exposure and HLA in healthy donors. It was with 60 Vbeta and 13 Jbeta primers that the PCR ran. Assay: immunoSEQ multiplex PCR; the TCRdb copy retains only in-frame clones and omits some. The sample holds roughly 150,000 clones, about three quarters seen once. Deletions cut 2 bases from V and 6 bases from J, with 7 bases between. The CDR3 consists of 12 residues. The germline V gene encodes CDR1 MNHNY and CDR2 SVGAGI (reference sequence). What was sequenced was PBMCs. The chain combines TRBV6-6 with TRBJ1-1; D remains ambiguous. The source of this sequence is a young man in good health and CMV-seropositive. CDR3 in amino acids: CASSYTVSEAFF. Here the CDR3 DNA reads TGTGCCAGCAGTTACACGGTTTCTGAAGCTTTCTTT.